Below are 10 T cell receptor beta chains sequenced from a single sample in a study of spatial heterogeneity in lung cancer (dated by TCRdb to between 2017 and 2020). Receptors were amplified or captured by 5' RACE. TCRdb names NextSeq 500 as the instrument used. The public reads were reprocessed in TCRdb via fastp at Q25 and MiXCR, keeping in-frame beta chains. Merged by CDR3 protein, the rows form single entries marked with the most common genes and DNA. This sample holds some 83,000 distinct CDR3 sequences; 8% were observed only once. 6.8% of the sample is in the top ten clones. The time point label here, explained by the study, means: sample taken at primary tumor resection. This specimen consisted of PBMCs, obtained at surgery. These receptors were obtained from a male donor with early-stage non-small cell lung cancer.

This clonotype was seen many times. The chain joins TRBV7-2 to TRBJ2-2, with D uncertain. The ends were cut back, 2 bases at V and 3 bases at J, with 7 bases in the middle. The CDR3 extends over 14 amino acids. Germline V gene sequence: CDR1 SGHTA, CDR2 FQGNSA. CDR3 coding DNA: TGTGCCAGCAGCTTAATACGGGACACCGGGGAGCTGTTTTTT. Its protein product is CASSLIRDTGELFF.

This clonotype was counted a few times. V and J are TRBV20-1 and TRBJ2-7; 7 bases align to TRBD2. CDR1 and CDR2 (germline): DFQATT, SNEGSKA (reference sequence). This CDR3 spans 12 amino acids. The junction had 10 bases not matched to a gene; V was cut back by 2 bases and J by 12 bases. The chain's CDR3 is CSARRGGSEVYF. The CDR3 bases are TGCAGTGCTAGACGTGGCGGGAGTGAGGTGTACTTC.

With regard to this clonotype: An end of the junction does not agree with germline; a read error may underlie this. The chain recombines TRBV4-3 with TRBJ2-1; tentative D call: TRBD2 (6 bases). The CDR3 runs 12 residues. Germline V CDR1 and CDR2: LGHNA, YSLEER. The CDR3 protein is CASSQDWGVTIF. CDR3 in DNA: TGCGCCAGCAGCCAAGATTGGGGGGTGACTATCTTC.

This clonotype has more than one count but fewer than ten. The chain employs TRBV2 and TRBJ1-3, with D uncertain. The germline V gene encodes CDR1 SNHLY and CDR2 FYNNEI. V shed 3 bases and J shed 7 bases, with 7 bases lying between them. The CDR3 extends over 12 amino acids. The CDR3 sequence: CASSEASNTIYF. The CDR3 nucleotides read TGTGCCAGCAGTGAGGCCAGCAACACCATATATTTT.

The chain is built from TRBV5-1 and TRBJ2-1, with D hard to call. This CDR3 comprises 12 residues. The V gene's germline CDR1 is SGHRS and CDR2 YFSETQ. Trimming removed 2 bases at V and 7 bases at J, with 7 bases between. CDR3 in DNA: TGCGCCAGCAGCTTTTTGATAAATGAGCAGTTCTTC. Its protein is CASSFLINEQFF.

DNA for the CDR3: TGCAGCGTAGACACTGAAGCTTTCTTT. It translates to CSVDTEAFF. The rearrangement links TRBV29-1 to TRBJ1-1, with D uncertain. V was trimmed by 6 bases and J by 3 bases, leaving 2 bases between them. Germline CDR1 SQVTM, CDR2 ANQGSEA. The CDR3 contains 9 residues.

This clonotype was seen many times. The chain carries TRBV27 and TRBJ2-7, with 8 bases identical to TRBD1. Germline lookup yields CDR1 MNHEY and CDR2 SMNVEV (reference sequence). This CDR3 has 16 residues. V shed 5 bases and J 0 bases; nucleotides not matched to a gene: 9. The CDR3: CASSLLLRGHSYEQYF. CDR3 sequence (DNA): TGTGCCAGCAGTCTACTACTCAGGGGGCACTCCTACGAGCAGTACTTC.

This clonotype occurred many times. The chain is built from TRBV5-1 and TRBJ1-1; D gene uncertain. CDR3 length: 13 amino acids. Germline assignment: CDR1 SGHRS and CDR2 YFSETQ. The ends were cut back, 0 bases at V and 1 base at J, with 4 bases in the middle. The CDR3 is CASSLEENTEAFF. The CDR3 DNA reads TGCGCCAGCAGCTTGGAAGAGAACACTGAAGCTTTCTTT.

This clonotype has more than one count but fewer than ten. The rearrangement joins TRBV5-4 to TRBJ1-2; D not resolved. The CDR3 extends over 14 amino acids. Germline assignment: CDR1 SGHNT and CDR2 YYREEE (reference sequence). V was pared by 6 bases and J by 0 bases, with 12 bases between. The CDR3 region has the DNA TGTGCCAGCAACCTGGACGGCACTAACTATGGCTACACCTTC. Protein sequence: CASNLDGTNYGYTF.

Remarks on this clonotype: This may be a read error, as it is one base from a much larger clone. The rearrangement links TRBV6-6 to TRBJ1-1; tentative D call: TRBD1 (5 bases). The CDR3 length is 14 residues. V lost 6 bases and J lost 3, with 14 bases in between. Germline CDR1 MNHNY, CDR2 SVGAGI (reference sequence). This CDR3 reads CASRASGLDTEAFF. In nucleotides, the CDR3 is TGTGCCAGCAGGGCGTCAGGGTTGGACACTGAAGCTTTCTTT.